This passage covers 3 T cell receptor beta chains from one sample sequenced in a study of shared clonotypes between healthy human individuals. Produced via immunoSEQ multiplex PCR; TCRdb's table is partial and in-frame only. The repertoire includes about 1 million clones, around 74% of them detected once, and approximately 1.3% sits in the top ten. Material: memory CD4+ T cells sorted from blood. Regarding subset: CD45RA-negative fraction. The receptors were sampled from a young man in good health.

This clone was detected ten times or more. This chain connects TRBV28 to TRBJ2-7, with 7 nucleotides matching TRBD1. The CDR3 is made up of 13 amino acids. Trimming removed 4 bases from V and 2 bases from J; junction bases left unmatched: 2. Germline CDR1 reads MDHEN; CDR2 reads SYDVKM. CDR3 nucleotide sequence: TGTGCCAGCAGTTGGACAGGTCCCTACGAGCAGTACTTC. Its protein product is CASSWTGPYEQYF.

The rearrangement links TRBV11-2 to TRBJ2-5; TRBD2 matches at 13 bases. CDR3 size: 20 residues. Germline V gives CDR1 SGHAT, CDR2 FQNNGV. V shed 0 bases, J shed 5 bases, and the junction held 15 bases outside the gene matches. The CDR3: CASSLEGPGLAGTPRETQYF. The CDR3 bases are TGTGCCAGCAGCTTAGAGGGTCCGGGACTAGCGGGAACCCCTCGGGAGACCCAGTACTTC.

The V call is TRBV7-2, the J call TRBJ2-2; 8 nucleotides align to TRBD1. V lost 5 bases and J lost 4; bases outside the gene matches: 6. CDR3 length equals 15 residues. Germline V gene data show CDR1 as SGHTA and CDR2 as FQGNSA. CDR3 region: CASSAQGAGTGELFF. In DNA, the CDR3 is TGTGCCAGCAGCGCTCAGGGGGCAGGCACCGGGGAGCTGTTTTTT.